This T cell receptor beta chain appears in the sequencing data of a study of cytomegalovirus exposure and HLA in healthy donors (TCRdb year 2017). Concerning the study at large: An earlier analysis of more than 550 of the donors reported roughly 300 Gb of sequence data and 90 million to 120 million unique TCR beta sequences obtained from some 200 million T cells. Approximately 300 gigabases of sequencing data and around 85 million unique TCR sequences made up an early release that covered nearly 650 HLA-typed donors. The genetic ancestry cluster associated with self-reported Caucasian donors included 80% to 90% of the roughly 400 genotyped donors. The study aimed to test whether cataloging public T cell receptors could reveal signatures of past pathogen exposure. The study used immunosequencing to profile the T cell repertoires of 666 subjects and linked those repertoires to cytomegalovirus serostatus. Along with the approximately 600-subject first cohort, a separate validation cohort of 120 different subjects was used. To predict cytomegalovirus infection status, the study brought together high-throughput TCR immunosequencing, statistical association of individual TCRs with disease status, and machine learning. A later analysis re-analyzed previously published TCR beta repertoires from approximately 700 donors and added high-resolution HLA genotyping to study TCR occurrence patterns. The later analysis used no new phenotypic data to find candidate immune exposures, relying instead on TCR beta sequences and their occurrence across donors. In an earlier analysis of roughly 600 of the donors, high-throughput TCR beta sequencing was used to judge whether each TCR beta V gene segment behaved as functional or pseudogenic. Donor age, sex, ethnicity and CMV serostatus were collected together with the repertoire data. In a later genetic analysis, genome-wide SNP genotypes for 398 of the 666 donors were used, and that subset was treated as a discovery cohort. All discovery cohort repertoires had been generated on a single sequencing platform. HLA typing covered class I and class II loci at four-digit resolution. The number of typed donors differed by locus: about 629-630 for A, B, C, DRB1 and DQB1; some 500 for DQA1; about 600 for DPA1; and some 470 for DPB1. Roughly 5 DR-DQ haplotypes were treated as single units for association and clustering because of strong linkage in the cohort. Among 398 genotyped donors of the cohort, an average of roughly 230,000 unique TCR beta nucleotide sequences was sequenced per donor, of which 15% to 20% were non-productive. Study-level results and caveats: The presence/absence analyses assumed that sequencing depth was roughly uniform across donors, and that assumption may not be true. In this cohort, only TCR beta chains were sequenced, and detectable features were limited by the absence of alpha or paired-chain data. Over 15 rarely observed V segments, including chromosome 9 orphons, were excluded from the earlier analysis of almost 600 of the donors because counts were too low. In vitro tests confirmed that three of the cytomegalovirus-associated TCR beta chains recognize cytomegalovirus antigens. A later analysis associated roughly 17,000 TCR beta sequences with specific HLA alleles at a false discovery rate of 0.05. In both the original and validation cohorts, the classifier was reported to diagnose cytomegalovirus status with high specificity and sensitivity. When HLA alleles, especially DR and DQ, strongly co-occurred, TCR associations were difficult to assign to individual alleles. In an earlier analysis of more than 450 of the donors, most TCR beta V segments were observed in productive rearrangements about 87% or about 30% of the time, broadly matching IMGT annotations. In a later analysis, HLA-associated TCR beta chains were found to be more clonally expanded and to have lower generation probabilities than equally common non-associated chains. A further reported finding was that TCR beta sequences accurately predicted the HLA-A and HLA-B alleles for most subjects in the first cohort. The only immune exposure information available for the cohort was CMV serostatus. Most TCR sequences were observed very rarely across donors, whereas some public TCRs were present in many individuals. A later genetic analysis associated a missense DCLRE1C variant with V-gene and J-gene trimming of TCR beta chains, and an independent cohort replicated the association. In a later analysis, several top co-occurrence clusters were reported to appear linked to parvovirus B19, influenza, CMV and Epstein-Barr virus. In a later analysis, the rate of TCR association differed among HLA loci, with DRB1 alleles having the most associated TCRs and HLA-C alleles having the fewest. Correlated functional status among segregating V segments might reflect linkage disequilibrium, but an unknown experimental factor could not be ruled out. The study gave a list of some 150 TCR beta chains associated with cytomegalovirus. Some IMGT-functional V segments, including TRBV6-2 and TRBV6-3, could not be told apart with the 87-base-pair reads, so those segments were excluded. The sequencing pipeline was judged likely to have produced a cluster of highly shared sequence variants as a technical artifact. According to a later analysis, most CMV-associated TCR beta chains appeared to be HLA-restricted, and the HLA associations seemed to be driven largely by CMV exposure. According to the authors, the approach could potentially be generalized to other disease states and immunological phenotypes. HLA typing was unavailable for some donors at each locus, so association tests used only the typed subset. According to a later genetic analysis, donors in an Asian-associated ancestry cluster had fewer N-insertions in productive TCRs than the roughly 700-donor mean.

Taken from cysteine to phenylalanine, the CDR3 has 16 residues. The kept DNA is CDR3 alone, 48 bases in frame from the first base. The CDR1 and CDR2 encoded by the germline V gene (reference sequence) are LNHDA and SQIVND. The trim is 6 bases for V and 2 bases for J, with a gap of 16 bases between the germline ends. In total, roughly 710 healthy bone marrow donors made up the cohort. All cohort members were sampled while nominally healthy, although unrecorded immune exposures were likely present. The donor was CMV seronegative and was included in the group of under 450 seronegative cohort members. A peripheral blood sample was provided by each donor, and peripheral blood mononuclear cells were used for TCR beta sequencing. The Qiagen DNeasy Blood Extraction Kit was used to extract genomic DNA from the blood cell samples. For this clone: Its antigen has not been determined. Base qualities are not recorded, but no much larger clone differs from it by a single base.

The method behind the library was the immunoSEQ multiplex PCR assay. The multiplex PCR relied on a mix of 60 forward primers for TCR Vbeta segments and 13 reverse primers for TCR Jbeta segments. Amplification of the CDR3 region of rearranged TCR beta genes was performed with a multiplex PCR assay on genomic DNA. The amplified TCR beta libraries were sequenced on the Illumina HiSeq System as 87-base-pair reads. The study's processing was this. A later analysis counted about 80 million unique TCR beta chains across the roughly 700 repertoires, and around 12 million of these chains were shared by at least two donors. A nearest-neighbor algorithm error-corrected the raw reads and collapsed the reads into unique sequences, merging closely related sequences to remove PCR and sequencing errors. Alignment of CDR3 sequences to IMGT reference sequences was used to assign V, D and J gene segments. Each retained sequence needed at least a six-nucleotide match to both a V gene segment and a J gene segment. Rearrangements were called productive when the CDR3 lacked stop codons and stayed in frame with V and J; all others were non-productive. CDR3 was defined according to IMGT convention as the region running from the second conserved V-encoded cysteine to the conserved J-encoded phenylalanine. In an earlier analysis of around 600 of the donors, sequences lacking an unambiguous match to a single V gene segment were excluded. An earlier analysis of about 590 of the donors classified V segments as functional when productive rearrangements were above 56.7% and as segregating when the standard deviation between donors was above 5%. A statistical classification framework was built for diagnosing cytomegalovirus status from the catalog of TCR beta chain sequences. In a later analysis, TCR nucleotide sequences were compared against IMGT/GENE-DB human TR gene sequences so that V and J genes could be assigned. Using the TCRdist pipeline, a later analysis assigned CDR3 sequences along with most-parsimonious VDJ recombination scenarios. In a later analysis, each TCR beta chain was defined by its CDR3 amino acid sequence together with its V-gene family, and reads lacking a unique V-gene family were excluded. A later analysis removed 600 or so highly shared, low-generation-probability nucleotide sequences to deal with suspected cross-contamination and a sequencing artifact. For each public chain, a later analysis derived a clonal expansion index from normalized ranks of inferred template counts within each repertoire. A later analysis computed generation probabilities with a VDJ recombination model fitted to out-of-frame rearrangements, and checked the results against IGoR. Hypergeometric tests were used in a later analysis to score TCR-TCR, TCR-HLA and TCR-CMV co-occurrence, with a repertoire-size bias correction applied to the TCR pairs. In a later analysis, false discovery rates were estimated by permuting HLA or CMV assignments 20 times. In a later analysis, co-occurring TCRs were grouped using DBSCAN, with TCRdist sequence similarity added in when clustering inside HLA-allele-positive subsets. Repertoires with fewer than 30,000 or more than 120,000 public chains were left out of co-occurrence clustering, as were several repertoires with anomalous nucleotide sharing. TCRdb carries this immuneACCESS record with in-frame sequences only. Its versions omit some clonotypes, under half of them owing to an unresolved V gene in the studies checked, with the rest unexplained. D and trimming come from the DNA, and the V and J calls and clone size come from that table. The sample table shows about 250,000 clones, and roughly 70% are seen once. The top ten hold around 2% of the sample.

Input material: PBMCs. The receptor comes from a female donor in good health and CMV-seronegative. Recombination joined TRBV19 with TRBJ1-4; confidence is insufficient to name the D gene. The nucleotide sequence is given as TGTGCCAGTAGGCCCCGGGGAGGCCCTACTAATGAAAAACTGTTTTTT. Its protein product is CASRPRGGPTNEKLFF.